Reported below is one T cell receptor beta chain. The record originates from a study of blood T cell repertoires in COVID-19. Overall study: COVID-19 samples collected from the United States, Italy and Spain covered acute and convalescent phases. PBMCs, B-cell-depleted T cells, or T cells were the source of the cDNA or gDNA that made up the material.

Authors' methods: Reference gene primer amplification gave nucleated cell count estimates. Using immunoSEQ multiplex PCR, the repertoire was profiled, and TCRdb retains in-frame clones only, with some absent. D and trimming were read from the DNA, whereas the V and J calls and clone size are those reported in that table. The sample consists of 150,000 to 200,000 clones, about 89% of them appearing once. CDR1 is SEHNR, CDR2 FQNEAQ, per germline (reference sequence). The length of the CDR3 is 13 residues. V was clipped by 7 bases and J by 1 base, with 10 bases between them. The chain links TRBV7-9 to TRBJ1-1; the D is unclear. The origin of this receptor is a man aged 40-49 years with active or convalescent COVID-19. What was sequenced was peripheral blood. CDR3 sequence: CASTLSTNTEAFF. CDR3 DNA: TGTGCCAGCACCCTGAGCACGAACACTGAAGCTTTCTTT.